This T cell receptor beta chain originates from a study of CD8+CD57+ T cells in acquired aplastic anemia. Germline loops: CDR1 LNHDA, CDR2 SQIVND (reference sequence). V was shortened by 4 bases and J by 0 bases, with 13 bases between the two germline ends. The CDR3 sequence is 16 residues long. CD8+CD57+ cell expansion, shown by flow cytometry, had occurred in the patients selected for sequencing. Researchers used genomic DNA as the template to profile TCR beta VDJ and CDR3. TCRdb ran MiXCR on the reads and lists one entry per CDR3 protein. The sample holds approximately 130,000 distinct CDR3 sequences, under 60% seen once.

What was sequenced was sorted CD4+, CD8+, or CD8+CD57+ T cells (not recorded which) from PBMCs. The source of this sequence is a human donor with aplastic anemia. The chain combines TRBV19 with TRBJ2-1; D is perhaps TRBD1 or TRBD2 (6 bases each). CDR3 in amino acids: CASSRQVGSSYNEQFF. CDR3 coding DNA: TGTGCCAGTAGTAGACAGGTCGGGAGCTCCTACAATGAGCAGTTCTTC.